This T cell receptor (beta chain) was recovered during a study of T-cell memory formation after mild COVID-19. The CDR3 sequence is 15 residues long. Germline CDR1 LGHDT, CDR2 YNNKEL (reference sequence). The V and J ends lost 4 bases and 3 bases, in that order; junction bases with no gene match: 5. As regards this clonotype: What it recognizes is unknown.

Overall study findings and caveats: Some clones that responded were present in memory (sampled pre-infection), which suggests cross-reactive memory joined. There was a balanced CD4/CD8 profile in clones contracting day 15 to 85, and later expanders leaned CD4+. Most CD4+ clones that shrank were in CM and EM, while CD8+ ones turned up in EMRA.

5'RACE primed from the constant segment yielded TCR alpha and TCR beta cDNA libraries bearing sample barcodes and UMIs. A single record per CDR3 protein comes from TCRdb applying MiXCR to the 5' RACE reads. The repertoire includes about 270,000 distinct CDR3 sequences, about 17% of them detected once, and less than 30% sits in the top ten. This TCR derives from a man aged 18 to 30 who had mild COVID-19 (a few samples of this study predate the infection). Cell type and time point are not known. The chain links TRBV3-1 to TRBJ1-2; 10 bases map to TRBD1. Sequenced: PBMCs or a T cell subset sorted from them (not recorded which). This chain's CDR3 is CASSPSTGGDYGYTF. The CDR3, as DNA: TGTGCCAGCAGCCCATCGACAGGGGGCGACTATGGCTACACCTTC. Combining the CDR3 with reference TRBV3-1 and TRBJ1-2 gives the whole variable domain DTAVSQTPKYLVTQMGNDKSIKCEQNLGHDTMYWYKQDSKKFLKIMFSYNNKELIINETVPNRFSPKSPDKAHLNLHINSLELGDSAVYFCASSPSTGGDYGYTFGSGTRLTVV.